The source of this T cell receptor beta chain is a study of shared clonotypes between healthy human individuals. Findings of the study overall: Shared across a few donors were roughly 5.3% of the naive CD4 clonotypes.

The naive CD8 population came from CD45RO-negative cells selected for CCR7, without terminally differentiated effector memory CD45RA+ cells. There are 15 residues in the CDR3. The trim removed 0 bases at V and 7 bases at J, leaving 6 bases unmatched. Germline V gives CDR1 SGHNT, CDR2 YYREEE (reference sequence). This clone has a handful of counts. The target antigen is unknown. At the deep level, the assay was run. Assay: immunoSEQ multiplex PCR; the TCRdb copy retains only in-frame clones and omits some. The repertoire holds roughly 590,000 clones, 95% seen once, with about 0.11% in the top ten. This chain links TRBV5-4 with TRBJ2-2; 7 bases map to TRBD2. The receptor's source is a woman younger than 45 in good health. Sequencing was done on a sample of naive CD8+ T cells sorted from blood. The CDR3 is CASSLGGRAFGELFF. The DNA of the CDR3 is TGTGCCAGCAGCTTGGGAGGGAGGGCCTTCGGGGAGCTGTTTTTT.